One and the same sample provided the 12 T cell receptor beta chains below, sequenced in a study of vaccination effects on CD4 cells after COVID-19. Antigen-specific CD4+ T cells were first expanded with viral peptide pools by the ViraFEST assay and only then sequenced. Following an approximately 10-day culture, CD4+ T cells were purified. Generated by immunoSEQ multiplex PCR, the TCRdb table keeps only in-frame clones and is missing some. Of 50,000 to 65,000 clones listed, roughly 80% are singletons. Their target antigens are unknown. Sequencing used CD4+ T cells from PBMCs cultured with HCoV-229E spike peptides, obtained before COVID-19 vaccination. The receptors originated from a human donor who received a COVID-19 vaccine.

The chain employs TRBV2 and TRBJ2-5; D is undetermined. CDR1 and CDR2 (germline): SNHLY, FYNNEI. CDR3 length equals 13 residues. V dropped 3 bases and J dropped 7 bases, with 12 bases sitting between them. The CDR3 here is CASSDGPVGTQYF. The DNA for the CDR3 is TGTGCCAGCAGTGACGGACCGGTTGGGACCCAGTACTTC.

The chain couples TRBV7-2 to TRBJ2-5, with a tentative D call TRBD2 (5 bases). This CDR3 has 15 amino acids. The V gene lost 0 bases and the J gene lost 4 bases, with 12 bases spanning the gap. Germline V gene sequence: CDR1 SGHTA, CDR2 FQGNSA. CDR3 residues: CASSLAGLALETQYF. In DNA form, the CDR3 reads TGTGCCAGCAGCTTAGCCGGCCTAGCTCTAGAGACCCAGTACTTC. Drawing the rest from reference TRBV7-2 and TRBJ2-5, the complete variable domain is GAGVSQSPSNKVTEKGKDVELRCDPISGHTALYWYRQSLGQGLEFLIYFQGNSAPDKSGLPSDRFSAERTGGSVSTLTIQRTQQEDSAVYLCASSLAGLALETQYFGPGTRLLVL.

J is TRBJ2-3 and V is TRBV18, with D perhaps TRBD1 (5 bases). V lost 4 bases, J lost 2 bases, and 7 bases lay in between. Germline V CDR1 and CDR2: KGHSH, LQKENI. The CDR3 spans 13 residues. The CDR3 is CASSLRVTDTQYF. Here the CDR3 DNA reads TGTGCCAGCTCACTCAGGGTCACAGATACGCAGTATTTT. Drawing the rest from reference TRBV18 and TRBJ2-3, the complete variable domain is NAGVMQNPRHLVRRRGQEARLRCSPMKGHSHVYWYRQLPEEGLKFMVYLQKENIIDESGMPKERFSAEFPKEGPSILRIQQVVRGDSAAYFCASSLRVTDTQYFGPGTRLTVL.

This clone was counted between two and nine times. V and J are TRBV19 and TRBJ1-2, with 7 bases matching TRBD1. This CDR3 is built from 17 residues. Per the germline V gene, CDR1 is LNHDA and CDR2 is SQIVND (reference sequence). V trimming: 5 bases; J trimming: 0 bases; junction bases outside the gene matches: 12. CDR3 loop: CASSQFRPGQPNYGYTF. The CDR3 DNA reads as TGTGCCAGTAGTCAATTCCGTCCGGGACAGCCTAACTATGGCTACACCTTC. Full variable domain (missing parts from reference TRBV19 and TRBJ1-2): DGGITQSPKYLFRKEGQNVTLSCEQNLNHDAMYWYRQDPGQGLRLIYYSQIVNDFQKGDIAEGYSVSREKKESFPLTVTSAQKNPTAFYLCASSQFRPGQPNYGYTFGSGTRLTVV.

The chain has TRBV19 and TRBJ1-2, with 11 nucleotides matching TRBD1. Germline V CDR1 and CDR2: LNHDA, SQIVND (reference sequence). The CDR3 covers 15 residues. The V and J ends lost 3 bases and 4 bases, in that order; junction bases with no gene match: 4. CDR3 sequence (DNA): TGTGCCAGTAGTATGGGACAGGGGGTCACCTATGGCTACACCTTC. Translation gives CASSMGQGVTYGYTF.

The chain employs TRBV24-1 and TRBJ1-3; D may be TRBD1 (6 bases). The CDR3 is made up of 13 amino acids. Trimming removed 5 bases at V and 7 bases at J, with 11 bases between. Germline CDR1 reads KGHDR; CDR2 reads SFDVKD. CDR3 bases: TGTGCCACCAGTGGGGGGGCTCGGAACACCATATATTTT. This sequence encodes CATSGGARNTIYF.

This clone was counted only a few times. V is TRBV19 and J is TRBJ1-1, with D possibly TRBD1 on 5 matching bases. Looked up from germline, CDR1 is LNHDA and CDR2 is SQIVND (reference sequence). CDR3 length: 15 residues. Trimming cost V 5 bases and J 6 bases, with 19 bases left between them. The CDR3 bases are TGTGCCAGTAGTTTCCTGGGACCACGGTTGGCTGAAGCTTTCTTT. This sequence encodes CASSFLGPRLAEAFF.

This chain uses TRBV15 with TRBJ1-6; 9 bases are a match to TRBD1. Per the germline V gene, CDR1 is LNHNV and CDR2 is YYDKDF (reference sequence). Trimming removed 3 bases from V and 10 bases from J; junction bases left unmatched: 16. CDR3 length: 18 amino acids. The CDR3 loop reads CATSRFNSMGQGQSPLHF. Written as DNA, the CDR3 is TGTGCCACCAGCAGGTTCAACTCCATGGGACAGGGACAATCACCCCTCCACTTT. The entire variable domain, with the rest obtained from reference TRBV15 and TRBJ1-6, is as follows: DAMVIQNPRYQVTQFGKPVTLSCSQTLNHNVMYWYQQKSSQAPKLLFHYYDKDFNNEADTPDNFQSRRPNTSFCFLDIRSPGLGDTAMYLCATSRFNSMGQGQSPLHFGNGTRLTVT.

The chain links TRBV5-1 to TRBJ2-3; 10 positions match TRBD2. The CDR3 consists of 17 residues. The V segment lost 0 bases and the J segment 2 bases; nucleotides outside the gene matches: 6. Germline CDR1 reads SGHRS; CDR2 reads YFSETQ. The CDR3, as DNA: TGCGCCAGCAGCTTGGTGGATAGCGGGGGGCCCACAGATACGCAGTATTTT. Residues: CASSLVDSGGPTDTQYF.

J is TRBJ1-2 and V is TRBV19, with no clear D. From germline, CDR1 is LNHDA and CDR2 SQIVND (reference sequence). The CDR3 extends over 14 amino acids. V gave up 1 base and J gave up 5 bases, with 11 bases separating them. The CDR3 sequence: CASSIATKEYGYTF. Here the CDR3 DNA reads TGTGCCAGTAGTATAGCGACAAAAGAGTATGGCTACACCTTC.

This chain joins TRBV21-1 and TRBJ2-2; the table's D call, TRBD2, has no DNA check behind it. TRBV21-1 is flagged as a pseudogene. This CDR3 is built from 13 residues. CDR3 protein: CASSLTRTGELFF. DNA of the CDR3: TGTGCCAGCAGCTTAACGAGGACCGGGGAGCTGTTTTTT.

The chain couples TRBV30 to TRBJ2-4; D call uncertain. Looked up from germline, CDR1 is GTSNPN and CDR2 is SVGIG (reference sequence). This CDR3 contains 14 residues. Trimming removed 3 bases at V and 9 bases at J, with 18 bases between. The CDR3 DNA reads TGTGCCTGGAGCGCCCTGACAATAGGTGGCATTCAGTACTTC. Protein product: CAWSALTIGGIQYF.